This TCR beta chain was recorded in a study of T-cell memory formation after mild COVID-19. 5'RACE with constant-segment primers built TCRalpha and TCRbeta cDNA libraries with UMIs. In TCRdb, the 5' RACE reads were re-called with MiXCR into one record per CDR3 protein. Of 500,000 to 550,000 distinct CDR3 sequences listed, roughly 21% are singletons. This CDR3 contains 17 residues. CDR1 MNHEY and CDR2 SVGEGT come from the germline V gene. V lost 0 bases, J lost 3 bases, and 18 bases lay in between. This rearrangement joins TRBV6-2 or TRBV6-3 to TRBJ2-7, with D possibly matching TRBD2 (7 bases). This receptor was obtained from an adult woman who had mild COVID-19 (a few samples of this study predate the infection). Cell type and time point are not known. Input material: PBMCs or a T cell subset sorted from them (not recorded which). The CDR3 region has the DNA TGTGCCAGCAGTTACTCCAGAGGGGGGGAGAAGAGCTACGAGCAGTACTTC. This translates into CASSYSRGGEKSYEQYF.